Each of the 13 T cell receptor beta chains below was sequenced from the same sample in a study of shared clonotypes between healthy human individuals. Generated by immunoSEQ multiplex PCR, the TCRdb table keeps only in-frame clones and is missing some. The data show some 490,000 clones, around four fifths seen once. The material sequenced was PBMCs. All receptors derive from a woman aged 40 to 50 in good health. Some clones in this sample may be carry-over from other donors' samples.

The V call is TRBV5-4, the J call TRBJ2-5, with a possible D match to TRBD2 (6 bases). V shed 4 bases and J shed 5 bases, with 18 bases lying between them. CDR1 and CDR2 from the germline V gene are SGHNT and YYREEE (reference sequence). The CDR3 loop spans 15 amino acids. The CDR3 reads CASSIRLTSGETQYF. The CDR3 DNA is TGTGCCAGCAGCATACGATTGACTAGTGGGGAGACCCAGTACTTC.

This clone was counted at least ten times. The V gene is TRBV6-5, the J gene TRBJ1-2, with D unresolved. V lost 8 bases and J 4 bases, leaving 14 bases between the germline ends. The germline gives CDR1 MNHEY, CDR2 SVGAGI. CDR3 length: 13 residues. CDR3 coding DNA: TGTGCCAGCCGGGTCCGGGCTAGCTATGGCTACACCTTC. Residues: CASRVRASYGYTF.

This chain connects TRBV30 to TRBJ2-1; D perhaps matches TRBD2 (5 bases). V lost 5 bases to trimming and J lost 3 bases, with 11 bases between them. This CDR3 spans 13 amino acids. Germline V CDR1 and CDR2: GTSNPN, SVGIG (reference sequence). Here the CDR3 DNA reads TGTGCCTGGTCCACCGGGAACTACAATGAGCAGTTCTTC. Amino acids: CAWSTGNYNEQFF. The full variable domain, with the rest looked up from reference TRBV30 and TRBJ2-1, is SQTIHQWPATLVQPVGSPLSLECTVEGTSNPNLYWYRQAAGRGLQLLFYSVGIGQISSEVPQNLSASRPQDRQFILSSKKLLLSDSGFYLCAWSTGNYNEQFFGPGTRLTVL.

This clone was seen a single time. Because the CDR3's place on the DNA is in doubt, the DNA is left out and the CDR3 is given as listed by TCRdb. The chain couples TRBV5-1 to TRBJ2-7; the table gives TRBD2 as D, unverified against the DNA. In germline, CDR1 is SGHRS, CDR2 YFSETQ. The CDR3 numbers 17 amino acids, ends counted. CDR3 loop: CASSSTLGGGSAYEQYF.

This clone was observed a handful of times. CDR3: CASSPPGLLSFF. CDR3 DNA sequence: TGTGCCAGCAGCCCCCCCGGACTCCTTTCGTTCTTC. The chain couples TRBV7-9 to TRBJ2-1, with a possible D match to TRBD2 (5 bases). The CDR3 runs 12 residues. Germline CDR1 reads SEHNR; CDR2 reads FQNEAQ (reference sequence). The V end was cut by 5 bases, the J end by 15 bases, with 17 bases between.

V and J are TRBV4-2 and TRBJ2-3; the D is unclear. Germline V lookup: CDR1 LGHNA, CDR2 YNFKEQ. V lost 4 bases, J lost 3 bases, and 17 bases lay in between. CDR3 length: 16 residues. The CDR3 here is CASSPLRVGDTDTQYF. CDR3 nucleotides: TGTGCCAGCAGCCCCCTTAGGGTAGGAGATACAGATACGCAGTATTTT.

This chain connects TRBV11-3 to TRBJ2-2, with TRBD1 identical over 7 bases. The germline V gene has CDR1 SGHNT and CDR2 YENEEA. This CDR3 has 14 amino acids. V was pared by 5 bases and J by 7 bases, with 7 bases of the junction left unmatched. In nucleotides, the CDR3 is TGTGCCAGCAGCCCATCGACAGGGAGCGGGGAGCTGTTTTTT. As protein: CASSPSTGSGELFF.

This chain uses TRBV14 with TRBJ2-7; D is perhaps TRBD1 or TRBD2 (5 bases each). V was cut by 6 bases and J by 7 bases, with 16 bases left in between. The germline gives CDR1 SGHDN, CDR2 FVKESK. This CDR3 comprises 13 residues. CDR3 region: CASRGRRLGEQYF. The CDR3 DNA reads TGTGCCAGCAGGGGACGCAGGCTTGGGGAGCAGTACTTC.

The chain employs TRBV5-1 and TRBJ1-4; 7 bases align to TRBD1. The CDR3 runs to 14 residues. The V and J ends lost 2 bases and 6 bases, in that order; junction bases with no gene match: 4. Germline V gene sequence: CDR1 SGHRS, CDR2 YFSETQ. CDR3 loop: CASSLRGLDEKLFF. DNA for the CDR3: TGCGCCAGCAGCTTAAGGGGGCTTGATGAAAAACTGTTTTTT.

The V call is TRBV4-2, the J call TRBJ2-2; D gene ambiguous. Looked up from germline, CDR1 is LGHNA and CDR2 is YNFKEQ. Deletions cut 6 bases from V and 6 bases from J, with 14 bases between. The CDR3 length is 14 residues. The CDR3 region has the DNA TGTGCCAGCAGACACTCATTAGGGCCCGGGGAGCTGTTTTTT. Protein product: CASRHSLGPGELFF.

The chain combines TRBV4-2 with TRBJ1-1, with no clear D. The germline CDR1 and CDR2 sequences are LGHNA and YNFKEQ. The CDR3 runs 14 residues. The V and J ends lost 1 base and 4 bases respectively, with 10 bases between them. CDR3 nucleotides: TGTGCCAGCAGCCAAGGAGAAGTGAGCACTGAAGCTTTCTTT. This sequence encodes CASSQGEVSTEAFF.

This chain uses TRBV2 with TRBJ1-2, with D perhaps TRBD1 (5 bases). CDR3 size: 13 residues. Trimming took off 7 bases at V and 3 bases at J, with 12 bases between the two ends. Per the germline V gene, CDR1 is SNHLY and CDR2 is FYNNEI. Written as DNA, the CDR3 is TGTGCCAGCATTTCCCAGACAGACTATGGCTACACCTTC. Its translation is CASISQTDYGYTF. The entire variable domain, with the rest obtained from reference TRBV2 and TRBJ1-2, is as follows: EPEVTQTPSHQVTQMGQEVILRCVPISNHLYFYWYRQILGQKVEFLVSFYNNEISEKSEIFDDQFSVERPDGSNFTLKIRSTKLEDSAMYFCASISQTDYGYTFGSGTRLTVV.

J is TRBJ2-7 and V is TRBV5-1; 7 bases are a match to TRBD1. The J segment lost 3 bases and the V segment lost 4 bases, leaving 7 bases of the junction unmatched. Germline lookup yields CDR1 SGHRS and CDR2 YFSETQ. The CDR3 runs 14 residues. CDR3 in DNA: TGCGCCAGCAGCCGGGACAGTAGGGTCTACGAGCAGTACTTC. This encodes CASSRDSRVYEQYF.